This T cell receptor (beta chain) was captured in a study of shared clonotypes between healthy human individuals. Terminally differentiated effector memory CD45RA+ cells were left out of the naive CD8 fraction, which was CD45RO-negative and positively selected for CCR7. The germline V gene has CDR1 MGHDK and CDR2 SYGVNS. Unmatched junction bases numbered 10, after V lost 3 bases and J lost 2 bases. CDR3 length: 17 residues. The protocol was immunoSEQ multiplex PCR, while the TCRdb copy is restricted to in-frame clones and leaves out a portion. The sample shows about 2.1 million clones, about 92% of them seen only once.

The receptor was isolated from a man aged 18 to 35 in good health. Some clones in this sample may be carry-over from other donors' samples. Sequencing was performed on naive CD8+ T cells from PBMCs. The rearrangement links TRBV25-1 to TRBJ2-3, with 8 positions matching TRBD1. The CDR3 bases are TGTGCCAGCAGTGACCCCCGAACAGGGGGTGTCACAGATACGCAGTATTTT. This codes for CASSDPRTGGVTDTQYF.